The 10 T cell receptor beta chains in this list originate from one sample, sequenced in a study of tumor-infiltrating lymphocytes in primary liver carcinoma. The authors made TCR beta cDNA from around 500 ng total RNA with a constant-region primer. Modified slightly, ARM-PCR produced TCR beta libraries over three nested multiplex PCR rounds. It was with TRBV1-TRBV30 forward primers and a C-beta reverse primer that the first two PCR rounds were run, at approximately 9 cycles each. TCRdb re-analysed the multiplex PCR reads in MiXCR, keeping a single row per CDR3 protein. The table has about 320,000 distinct CDR3 sequences, more than 55% seen once. Researchers drew blood RNA from unsorted whole blood and extracted germline DNA as well. The sample taken for sequencing was peripheral blood. The receptor source for this set is a man aged 35 to 55 with primary liver carcinoma and hepatitis B virus infection.

V gene TRBV18 combines with J gene TRBJ2-1, with D perhaps matching TRBD2 (5 bases). Germline V gene lookup returns CDR1 KGHSH and CDR2 LQKENI. CDR3 length: 11 amino acids. The V gene lost 7 bases and the J gene lost 5 bases, with 6 bases spanning the gap. The CDR3 sequence: CASWGDNEQFF. CDR3 nucleotides: TGTGCCAGCTGGGGAGACAATGAGCAGTTCTTC. The full variable domain, rest sourced from reference TRBV18 and TRBJ2-1, is NAGVMQNPRHLVRRRGQEARLRCSPMKGHSHVYWYRQLPEEGLKFMVYLQKENIIDESGMPKERFSAEFPKEGPSILRIQQVVRGDSAAYFCASWGDNEQFFGPGTRLTVL.

The chain has TRBV28 and TRBJ1-2, with 9 bases fitting TRBD1. The CDR3 length is 12 residues. CDR1 and CDR2 from the germline V gene are MDHEN and SYDVKM. The V gene end was trimmed by 10 bases and the J gene end by 6 bases; junction bases not matched to a gene: 6. DNA for the CDR3: TGTGCCACCCTAGGGACAGGGAATGGCTACACCTTC. Encoded protein: CATLGTGNGYTF.

Worth noting for this clonotype: This may come from a read error, since a much larger clone is one base off. The rearrangement uses TRBV24-1 and TRBJ2-7, with 7 bases lining up with TRBD2. The CDR3 loop spans 16 amino acids. The germline V gene encodes CDR1 KGHDR and CDR2 SFDVKD. The chain's CDR3 is CATSDPTGEGRNDQYF. DNA of the CDR3: TGTGCCACCAGTGATCCCACCGGGGAGGGGCGCAACGACCAGTACTTC.

There are a few counts of this clonotype. The conserved phenylalanine or tryptophan is not found at the CDR3 terminus, so this likely reflects a read error. J is TRBJ2-1 and V is TRBV29-1, with D uncertain. Trimming left V 6 bases short and J 7 bases short, with 16 bases between. The CDR3 runs to 13 residues. Germline CDR1 and CDR2: SQVTM and ANQGSEA. CDR3 protein: CSVTYWPDNEQFS. CDR3 DNA: TGCAGCGTCACCTATTGGCCGGATAATGAGCAGTTCTCC.

This clonotype was detected a few times. It may be a read error: a sequence one base away is much more abundant. This rearrangement joins TRBV5-1 to TRBJ2-5, with TRBD2 as a possible D gene (5 bases). The CDR3 is made up of 13 amino acids. Germline V gene lookup returns CDR1 SGHRS and CDR2 YFSETQ. V lost 0 bases to trimming and J lost 7 bases, with 10 bases between them. The CDR3, as DNA: TGCGCCAGCAGCTTGGAAGGTGGAGGGACCCAGTACTTC. Its protein is CASSLEGGGTQYF.

The V gene is TRBV12-3 or TRBV12-4, the J gene TRBJ2-2; D remains unclear. Trimming stripped 3 bases from V and 0 bases from J, with 8 bases between. This CDR3 is built from 15 residues. CDR3 nucleotide sequence: TGTGCCAGCAGTTTGAGAAGGTCGAACACCGGGGAGCTGTTTTTT. This codes for CASSLRRSNTGELFF.

V gene TRBV19 combines with J gene TRBJ2-3; 9 positions match TRBD2. This CDR3 contains 15 residues. CDR1 is LNHDA and CDR2 is SQIVND in the germline V gene (reference sequence). V shed 5 bases and J 3 bases; nucleotides not matched to a gene: 6. CDR3 nucleotides: TGTGCCAGTAGTGCGAGGACTAGCGCTACAGATACGCAGTATTTT. Translation: CASSARTSATDTQYF.

This clonotype was counted at least ten times. CDR3 nucleotides: TGTGCCAGCAGTCAAAAGACAGGGGTTTGGCACGAGCAGTACTTC. Its protein product is CASSQKTGVWHEQYF. The chain uses TRBV6-5 and TRBJ2-7; 8 positions match TRBD1. This CDR3 is 15 amino acids long. J lost 5 bases, V lost 5 bases, and 11 bases had no gene match. Germline V gene sequence: CDR1 MNHEY, CDR2 SVGAGI.

A note on this clonotype: A much larger clone sits a single nucleotide away, making a read error possible. The V call is TRBV12-3 or TRBV12-4, the J call TRBJ2-3; 8 positions agree with TRBD2. The CDR3 consists of 14 residues. The CDR3: CATKQAGGTDRQYF. Written as DNA, the CDR3 is TGTGCCACCAAACAGGCGGGAGGAACAGATAGGCAGTATTTT.

In its sample, this clonotype was seen a few times. This chain links TRBV28 with TRBJ2-7, with 8 bases aligning to TRBD1. Germline loops: CDR1 MDHEN, CDR2 SYDVKM. Unmatched junction bases numbered 11, after V lost 4 bases and J lost 6 bases. The length of the CDR3 is 15 residues. CDR3 protein: CASSSSGTGVSEQYF. In DNA, the CDR3 is TGTGCCAGCAGTTCCTCCGGGACAGGAGTTTCCGAGCAGTACTTC.